A single sample is the source of the 13 T cell receptor beta chains below, sequenced in a study of blood T cell repertoires in COVID-19. Profiled with immunoSEQ multiplex PCR; TCRdb holds only in-frame clones, not every one. The repertoire has hundreds of thousands of clones, around 92% of them found once; the top ten carry more than 9.5%. Sequenced material: peripheral blood. The receptors originated from a woman younger than 45 with COVID-19, enrolled during active disease.

The chain uses TRBV3-1 (or the pseudogene TRBV3-2) and TRBJ2-7; D ambiguous. V was trimmed by 3 bases and J by 2 bases, leaving 8 bases between them. The germline CDR1 and CDR2 sequences are LGHDT and YNNKEL (reference sequence). The CDR3 extends over 13 amino acids. CDR3 amino acids: CASSQATAYEQYF. The DNA for the CDR3 is TGTGCCAGCAGCCAGGCTACAGCCTACGAGCAGTACTTC.

This clone was observed many times. CDR3 loop: CASSQEGQGVVGYTF. Written as DNA, the CDR3 is TGCGCCAGCAGCCAAGAGGGGCAGGGGGTTGTCGGCTACACCTTC. The rearrangement links TRBV4-1 to TRBJ1-2; 7 bases fit TRBD1. J was trimmed by 8 bases and V by 0 bases; bases with no gene match: 9. This CDR3 comprises 15 residues. CDR1 MGHRA and CDR2 YSYEKL come from the germline V gene.

The rearrangement uses TRBV5-6 and TRBJ1-5; D perhaps matches TRBD1 (6 bases). Trimming cost V 3 bases and J 7 bases, with 11 bases left between them. In germline, CDR1 is SGHDT, CDR2 YYEEEE. This CDR3 is 13 amino acids long. Written as DNA, the CDR3 is TGTGCCAGCAGCTGGGCCGGGACACAGCCCCAGCATTTT. This translates into CASSWAGTQPQHF. The variable domain in full, completed from reference TRBV5-6 and TRBJ1-5, reads DAGVTQSPTHLIKTRGQQVTLRCSPKSGHDTVSWYQQALGQGPQFIFQYYEEEERQRGNFPDRFSGHQFPNYSSELNVNALLLGDSALYLCASSWAGTQPQHFGDGTRLSIL.

The chain couples TRBV4-1 to TRBJ2-5, with 12 bases matching TRBD2. CDR1 MGHRA and CDR2 YSYEKL come from the germline V gene. J was trimmed by 5 bases and V by 1 base; bases with no gene match: 5. The CDR3 runs to 16 residues. CDR3 sequence (DNA): TGCGCCAGCAGCCAAGTGCCTAGCGGGGGGGCTGAGACCCAGTACTTC. This translates into CASSQVPSGGAETQYF.

This clone has a handful of counts. The CDR3: CAWSPTGSFSTQYF. CDR3 nucleotides: TGTGCCTGGAGTCCTACCGGGTCCTTCTCAACGCAGTATTTT. The chain has TRBV30 and TRBJ2-3, with D hard to call. V was shortened by 2 bases and J by 9 bases, with 18 bases between the two germline ends. Germline loops: CDR1 GTSNPN, CDR2 SVGIG (reference sequence). The CDR3 spans 14 residues.

The rearrangement joins TRBV3-1 (or the pseudogene TRBV3-2) to TRBJ1-1; no definite D call. Germline CDR1 LGHDT, CDR2 YNNKEL (reference sequence). This CDR3 is 16 amino acids long. The V and J ends lost 6 bases and 0 bases respectively, with 17 bases between them. The CDR3 is CASSETQWVLNTEAFF. The CDR3 DNA follows: TGTGCCAGCAGTGAAACACAGTGGGTACTGAACACTGAAGCTTTCTTT.

In this sample, this clone turned up a few times. The chain combines TRBV5-1 with TRBJ1-1, with D perhaps matching TRBD1 (6 bases). V lost 5 bases, J lost 4 bases, and 15 bases lay in between. The CDR3 is 14 residues long. Germline lookup yields CDR1 SGHRS and CDR2 YFSETQ. CDR3 protein: CASSMTGHSTEAFF. Written as DNA, the CDR3 is TGCGCCAGCAGTATGACAGGACATAGCACTGAAGCTTTCTTT.

The rearrangement links TRBV7-9 to TRBJ1-1, with 9 nucleotides matching TRBD1. V shed 3 bases and J 0 bases; nucleotides not matched to a gene: 8. CDR1 is SEHNR, CDR2 FQNEAQ, per germline (reference sequence). The CDR3 totals 17 residues. The CDR3 nucleotides read TGTGCCAGCAGCTTCATTGGGACAGGGTTCCTGAACACTGAAGCTTTCTTT. Translated, it gives CASSFIGTGFLNTEAFF.

The chain employs TRBV19 and TRBJ1-1; 11 positions match TRBD1. Germline loops: CDR1 LNHDA, CDR2 SQIVND (reference sequence). The CDR3 spans 14 residues. V trimming: 6 bases; J trimming: 11 bases; junction bases outside the gene matches: 11. CDR3 protein: CASRPEWTGGHAFF. CDR3 bases: TGTGCCAGTAGACCGGAGTGGACAGGGGGCCATGCTTTCTTT.

The chain links TRBV15 to TRBJ1-2; 9 bases line up with TRBD1. V was clipped by 5 bases and J by 4 bases; unmatched bases: 5. Germline loops: CDR1 LNHNV, CDR2 YYDKDF (reference sequence). This CDR3 comprises 14 residues. The DNA for the CDR3 is TGTGCCACCAGCCGGATGACAGGGGGCTATGGCTACACCTTC. Amino acids: CATSRMTGGYGYTF.

This chain connects TRBV10-1 to TRBJ1-1, with D possibly TRBD1 on 6 matching bases. This CDR3 contains 14 residues. V lost 4 bases, J lost 0 bases, and 9 bases lay in between. Germline values: CDR1 WNHNN, CDR2 SYGVQD (reference sequence). CDR3 sequence reads: CASSGTAMNTEAFF. CDR3 DNA sequence: TGCGCCAGCAGTGGGACAGCAATGAACACTGAAGCTTTCTTT.

V gene TRBV11-1 combines with J gene TRBJ1-2; the match to TRBD1 covers 8 bases. Germline CDR1 SGHAT, CDR2 FQDESV (reference sequence). V shed 0 bases and J 4 bases; nucleotides not matched to a gene: 4. This CDR3 has 15 amino acids. CDR3 DNA: TGTGCCAGCAGCTTAGCGGTGGGACAGGTCTATGGCTACACCTTC. Translation gives CASSLAVGQVYGYTF.

The chain has TRBV4-1 and TRBJ1-6; TRBD1 matches 9 bases. The CDR3 is 17 residues long. CDR1 is MGHRA, CDR2 YSYEKL, per germline. J gave up 9 bases and V 4 bases, and 13 bases lay outside the gene matches. CDR3 sequence: CASSPRTGTGRGSPLHF. In DNA form, the CDR3 reads TGCGCCAGCAGCCCACGGACAGGGACAGGGAGGGGTTCACCCCTCCACTTT.